One and the same sample provided the 25 T cell receptor beta chains below, sequenced in a study of T cell responses to AZD1222 COVID-19 vaccine. Sequencing used immunoSEQ multiplex PCR; TCRdb keeps in-frame clones, though not all of them. This sample has about 120,000 clones, with 70% to 90% found just once. Sequencing was performed on peripheral blood, taken on day 0 of AZD1222 vaccination. The receptors originated from an adult in good health.

The gene calls are TRBV5-1 and TRBJ2-3, with 10 bases identical to TRBD2. The length of the CDR3 is 16 residues. V was pared by 3 bases and J by 0 bases, with 4 bases of the junction left unmatched. Germline CDR1 reads SGHRS; CDR2 reads YFSETQ. The CDR3 region is CASSYTSGVSTDTQYF. In DNA form, the CDR3 reads TGCGCCAGCAGCTATACTAGCGGGGTTAGCACAGATACGCAGTATTTT.

The J gene is TRBJ1-1, the V gene TRBV7-2; D not resolved. In germline, CDR1 is SGHTA, CDR2 FQGNSA. CDR3 length: 16 residues. V was trimmed by 4 bases and J by 1 base, leaving 16 bases between them. The DNA for the CDR3 is TGTGCCAGCAGCTCATGGGAACAGCTGGGGAACACTGAAGCTTTCTTT. It specifies CASSSWEQLGNTEAFF.

This clone was observed a single time. The chain employs TRBV27 and TRBJ1-5; unclear D gene. V was shortened by 10 bases and J by 4 bases, with 11 bases between the two germline ends. Germline V lookup: CDR1 MNHEY, CDR2 SMNVEV (reference sequence). This CDR3 comprises 12 residues. The CDR3 sequence is CATTAGNQPQHF. The CDR3 DNA follows: TGTGCCACCACTGCGGGGAATCAGCCCCAGCATTTT.

The J gene is TRBJ2-6, the V gene TRBV15; TRBD1 might be the D (6 bases). Per the germline V gene, CDR1 is LNHNV and CDR2 is YYDKDF (reference sequence). This CDR3 region has 14 residues. V lost 5 bases and J lost 4, with 9 bases in between. The CDR3 loop reads CATSHRAGANVLTF. CDR3 sequence (DNA): TGTGCCACCAGCCACAGGGCCGGGGCCAACGTCCTGACTTTC. The full variable domain, with the rest looked up from reference TRBV15 and TRBJ2-6, is DAMVIQNPRYQVTQFGKPVTLSCSQTLNHNVMYWYQQKSSQAPKLLFHYYDKDFNNEADTPDNFQSRRPNTSFCFLDIRSPGLGDTAMYLCATSHRAGANVLTFGAGSRLTVL.

In its sample, this clone was seen a few times. The chain uses TRBV28 and TRBJ1-1; D call uncertain. The germline CDR1 and CDR2 sequences are MDHEN and SYDVKM. This CDR3 has 15 residues. With 6 bases removed from V and 4 bases from J, the gap between germline ends came to 18 bases. The CDR3 DNA sequence: TGTGCCAGCAGCCCCCTGCGGAGATCGGGCACTGAAGCTTTCTTT. This translates into CASSPLRRSGTEAFF. The full variable domain, its missing parts supplied by reference TRBV28 and TRBJ1-1, is DVKVTQSSRYLVKRTGEKVFLECVQDMDHENMFWYRQDPGLGLRLIYFSYDVKMKEKGDIPEGYSVSREKKERFSLILESASTNQTSMYLCASSPLRRSGTEAFFGQGTRLTVV.

The chain couples TRBV7-6 to TRBJ2-7; 11 bases fit TRBD2. V trimming: 1 base; J trimming: 5 bases; junction bases outside the gene matches: 10. The CDR3 loop spans 17 amino acids. Per the germline V gene, CDR1 is SGHVS and CDR2 is FNYEAQ. The chain's CDR3 is CASSLGPPGLAVHEQYF. The CDR3 DNA is TGTGCCAGCAGCTTAGGACCTCCGGGACTAGCGGTCCACGAGCAGTACTTC.

This clone was recorded only once. The rearrangement uses TRBV7-9 and TRBJ2-7; 9 nucleotides line up with TRBD1. V was pared by 4 bases and J by 7 bases, with 14 bases of the junction left unmatched. The germline gives CDR1 SEHNR, CDR2 FQNEAQ (reference sequence). The CDR3 loop spans 16 amino acids. CDR3 amino acids: CASSSNRGLSREEQYF. CDR3 coding DNA: TGTGCCAGCAGCTCCAACAGGGGGCTGTCCCGGGAAGAGCAGTACTTC.

The chain couples TRBV27 to TRBJ2-1; 8 bases match TRBD2. After removal of 4 bases from V and 2 bases from J, the junction contained 7 bases not matched to a gene. From germline, CDR1 is MNHEY and CDR2 SMNVEV (reference sequence). This CDR3 has 16 amino acids. The CDR3 nucleotides read TGTGCCAGCAGTTGGGGACTAGTCAAAACCTACAATGAGCAGTTCTTC. It is translated as CASSWGLVKTYNEQFF.

This sequence joins TRBV27 and TRBJ1-3; 8 bases map to TRBD1. V was pared by 6 bases and J by 1 base, with 5 bases of the junction left unmatched. The germline V gene has CDR1 MNHEY and CDR2 SMNVEV (reference sequence). The CDR3 runs 15 residues. CDR3 sequence (DNA): TGTGCCAGCAGGACCGACAGGGGATCTGGAAACACCATATATTTT. This sequence encodes CASRTDRGSGNTIYF.

The J gene is TRBJ1-1, the V gene TRBV28; TRBD1 might be the D (5 bases). Between the trimmed V and J ends, which lost 1 base and 1 base, there was a span of 13 bases. The CDR3 covers 16 residues. CDR1 is MDHEN and CDR2 is SYDVKM in the germline V gene. The CDR3 region is CASSLFRGEKNTEAFF. The DNA of the CDR3 is TGTGCCAGCAGTTTATTTCGGGGGGAGAAGAACACTGAAGCTTTCTTT.

V and J are TRBV9 and TRBJ1-2; D unresolved. With 3 bases removed from V and 8 bases from J, the gap between germline ends came to 14 bases. There are 13 residues in the CDR3. Germline-derived CDR1 and CDR2 are SGDLS and YYNGEE. Written as DNA, the CDR3 is TGTGCCAGCAGCGGGGCGGGGAAAGTGGGCTACACCTTC. Protein sequence: CASSGAGKVGYTF. Variable domain in full (rest from reference TRBV9 and TRBJ1-2): DSGVTQTPKHLITATGQRVTLRCSPRSGDLSVYWYQQSLDQGLQFLIQYYNGEERAKGNILERFSAQQFPDLHSELNLSSLELGDSALYFCASSGAGKVGYTFGSGTRLTVV.

This sequence joins TRBV7-3 and TRBJ2-1, with 7 bases lining up with TRBD2. This CDR3 is 13 amino acids long. Germline CDR1 is SGHTA and CDR2 is FQGTGA. V shed 9 bases, J shed 2 bases, and the junction held 4 bases outside the gene matches. This CDR3 is CASPRGAYNEQFF. CDR3 nucleotide sequence: TGTGCCAGTCCTCGGGGGGCCTACAATGAGCAGTTCTTC.

This clone showed up just once. This chain joins TRBV2 and TRBJ1-5, with D perhaps TRBD1 (6 bases). This CDR3 is built from 14 residues. Trimming left V 6 bases short and J 3 bases short, with 12 bases between. The germline gives CDR1 SNHLY, CDR2 FYNNEI. The CDR3 spells CASRPQGLNQPQHF. The CDR3 nucleotides read TGTGCCAGCAGGCCACAGGGTCTCAATCAGCCCCAGCATTTT. Filled out from reference TRBV2 and TRBJ1-5, the complete variable domain reads EPEVTQTPSHQVTQMGQEVILRCVPISNHLYFYWYRQILGQKVEFLVSFYNNEISEKSEIFDDQFSVERPDGSNFTLKIRSTKLEDSAMYFCASRPQGLNQPQHFGDGTRLSIL.

About this clone itself: Germline and junction disagree at one end, which may indicate a read error. The chain employs TRBV7-7 and TRBJ2-3, with D perhaps given as TRBD1 or TRBD2 (5 bases each). CDR3 length: 15 amino acids. From germline, CDR1 is SSHAT and CDR2 FNYEAQ (reference sequence). CDR3 bases: TGTGCTAGCAGCTTGGGTGGGGGAAACACAGATACGCAGTATTTT. Translated: CASSLGGGNTDTQYF. The full variable domain, rest sourced from reference TRBV7-7 and TRBJ2-3, is GAGVSQSPRYKVTKRGQDVTLRCDPISSHATLYWYQQALGQGPEFLTYFNYEAQPDKSGLPSDRFSAERPEGSISTLTIQRTEQRDSAMYRCASSLGGGNTDTQYFGPGTRLTVL.

The gene calls are TRBV9 and TRBJ1-3; D not resolved. The CDR3 totals 14 residues. Germline V gives CDR1 SGDLS, CDR2 YYNGEE. V dropped 0 bases and J dropped 1 base, with 5 bases sitting between them. The CDR3 DNA sequence: TGTGCCAGCAGCGTAGTGGGGTCTGGAAACACCATATATTTT. Encoded protein: CASSVVGSGNTIYF.

The chain employs TRBV6-2 or TRBV6-3 and TRBJ1-5, with 7 bases identical to TRBD1. With 5 bases clipped from V and 7 bases from J, the junction kept 11 bases outside the gene matches. Germline V CDR1 and CDR2: MNHEY, SVGEGT. This CDR3 spans 15 amino acids. The CDR3 bases are TGTGCCAGCAGTCGAGCCGACAGGGTTTTACAGCCCCAGCATTTT. This gives the protein CASSRADRVLQPQHF.

The chain has TRBV3-1 (or the pseudogene TRBV3-2) and TRBJ1-2, with 7 bases that match TRBD1. The CDR3 runs to 13 residues. Germline values: CDR1 LGHDT, CDR2 YNNKEL (reference sequence). The V and J ends lost 1 base and 7 bases, in that order; junction bases with no gene match: 3. CDR3 region: CASSQGQGGGYTF. The CDR3 bases are TGTGCCAGCAGCCAAGGACAGGGAGGTGGCTACACCTTC.

This clone came up once. The chain joins TRBV19 to TRBJ1-5; D might be TRBD1 (6 bases). V gave up 9 bases and J gave up 4 bases, with 10 bases separating them. Germline V CDR1 and CDR2: LNHDA, SQIVND (reference sequence). CDR3 length equals 12 residues. DNA of the CDR3: TGTGCCAGCGGACAGTCAAATCAGCCCCAGCATTTT. Protein sequence: CASGQSNQPQHF. The full variable domain, in which reference TRBV19 and TRBJ1-5 provide the parts outside the CDR3, is DGGITQSPKYLFRKEGQNVTLSCEQNLNHDAMYWYRQDPGQGLRLIYYSQIVNDFQKGDIAEGYSVSREKKESFPLTVTSAQKNPTAFYLCASGQSNQPQHFGDGTRLSIL.

This sequence joins TRBV9 and TRBJ2-5, with 7 bases fitting TRBD1. CDR1 is SGDLS and CDR2 is YYNGEE in the germline V gene. The V segment lost 4 bases and the J segment 1 base; nucleotides outside the gene matches: 10. The CDR3 spans 16 residues. The CDR3 DNA is TGTGCCAGCAGCAACAAAGGGGGCCTGGGCCAAGAGACCCAGTACTTC. This gives the protein CASSNKGGLGQETQYF.

As to this clone: One end of the junction fails to match germline, which may point to a read error. Within the sample, other DNA sequences also encode this same CDR3. The chain employs TRBV28 and TRBJ2-7; the match to TRBD1 covers 10 bases. In germline, CDR1 is MDHEN, CDR2 SYDVKM. This CDR3 is built from 14 residues. The CDR3: CASSSIPGQGPSYF. Written as DNA, the CDR3 is TGCGCCAGCAGTTCGATCCCGGGACAGGGGCCCTCGTACTTC.

This chain uses TRBV28 with TRBJ2-2; no firm D call. CDR1 and CDR2 (germline): MDHEN, SYDVKM. The CDR3 loop spans 13 amino acids. V shed 7 bases and J shed 2 bases, with 8 bases lying between them. CDR3 in amino acids: CASILPNTGELFF. The CDR3 DNA is TGTGCCAGCATCTTACCCAACACCGGGGAGCTGTTTTTT.

This clone was picked up one time. The chain links TRBV2 to TRBJ2-2, with D unclear. The V end lost 7 bases, the J end lost 3 bases, and 6 bases lay between the germline ends. The CDR3 extends over 12 amino acids. Germline V gene data show CDR1 as SNHLY and CDR2 as FYNNEI. CDR3 DNA sequence: TGTGCCAGCACCCCCTACACCGGGGAGCTGTTTTTT. Encoded protein: CASTPYTGELFF.

This clone appeared once. The chain couples TRBV6-6 to TRBJ1-2, with 7 nucleotides matching TRBD1. This CDR3 is 16 amino acids long. V was pared by 5 bases and J by 2 bases, with 11 bases of the junction left unmatched. Germline-derived CDR1 and CDR2 are MNHNY and SVGAGI (reference sequence). The DNA for the CDR3 is TGTGCCAGCAGTCTCCTAGGGGACAGACCAAACTATGGCTACACCTTC. Its protein is CASSLLGDRPNYGYTF.

The chain recombines TRBV4-1 with TRBJ1-5; 8 positions agree with TRBD1. After removal of 1 base from V and 5 bases from J, the junction contained 10 bases not matched to a gene. CDR3 size: 17 residues. Germline assignment: CDR1 MGHRA and CDR2 YSYEKL. In nucleotides, the CDR3 is TGCGCCAGCAGCCAAGGGAACCGGGACAGGCTTTATCAGCCCCAGCATTTT. Translated, it gives CASSQGNRDRLYQPQHF.

This clone showed up just once. The chain combines TRBV18 with TRBJ2-5, with D perhaps assigned TRBD1 or TRBD2 (5 bases each). The CDR3 contains 19 residues. The V end lost 4 bases, the J end lost 2 bases, and 26 bases lay between the germline ends. Germline-derived CDR1 and CDR2 are KGHSH and LQKENI. For the CDR3, the DNA is TGTGCCAGCTCACTTAAACCGATCCGGGACCCAAGGGTTCAAGAGACCCAGTACTTC. It specifies CASSLKPIRDPRVQETQYF. The full variable domain, with the rest looked up from reference TRBV18 and TRBJ2-5, is NAGVMQNPRHLVRRRGQEARLRCSPMKGHSHVYWYRQLPEEGLKFMVYLQKENIIDESGMPKERFSAEFPKEGPSILRIQQVVRGDSAAYFCASSLKPIRDPRVQETQYFGPGTRLLVL.